This TCR beta chain appears in the sequencing data of a study of cytomegalovirus exposure and HLA in healthy donors. Study results and limitations: Most TCR sequences proved rare, with some public TCRs found in many donors. In a later analysis, V- and J-gene trimming of beta chains associated with a DCLRE1C missense variant, replicated independently. In an earlier analysis, about 87% or about 30%: the productive usage of most TCR beta V segments. Rates of TCR association differed by HLA locus in a later analysis, with DRB1 highest and HLA-C lowest.

As to this clone: Its antigen remains unidentified.

Trimming cost V 5 bases and J 3 bases; bases outside gene matches: 10. CDR1 MDHEN and CDR2 SYDVKM come from the germline V gene. The CDR3 runs 16 residues. The study ran its PCR with 60 Vbeta and 13 Jbeta primers. Libraries were prepared by immunoSEQ multiplex PCR; TCRdb keeps only in-frame clonotypes and omits some of them. This listing includes 70,000 to 80,000 clones. The source is a man in his forties in good health and CMV-seronegative. The sample comprised PBMCs. V gene TRBV28 combines with J gene TRBJ2-1; TRBD2 matches 7 bases. The CDR3 loop reads CASSPKKRGLYNEQFF. The CDR3 DNA is TGTGCCAGCAGTCCCAAGAAGCGGGGTCTCTACAATGAGCAGTTCTTC. The complete variable domain, with remaining parts taken from reference TRBV28 and TRBJ2-1, reads DVKVTQSSRYLVKRTGEKVFLECVQDMDHENMFWYRQDPGLGLRLIYFSYDVKMKEKGDIPEGYSVSREKKERFSLILESASTNQTSMYLCASSPKKRGLYNEQFFGPGTRLTVL.